These 7 T cell receptor beta chains originate from one sample sequenced in a study of blood T cell repertoires in COVID-19. Sequencing was performed with immunoSEQ multiplex PCR; in TCRdb, only in-frame clones are kept and a portion is missing. The top ten clones hold approximately 2.6% of a sample with some 50,000 clones, 80% to 85% of them seen once. Sequencing was done on a sample of peripheral blood. The receptor set was obtained from a man aged 45 to 65 with acute or convalescent COVID-19.

DNA for the CDR3: TGTGCCACCAGTGATTTGCGTGGGAGGGCCGTAGATACGCAGTATTTT. Translated, it gives CATSDLRGRAVDTQYF. The chain combines TRBV24-1 with TRBJ2-3; 7 bases are shared with TRBD2. Germline CDR1 reads KGHDR; CDR2 reads SFDVKD. The CDR3 length is 16 residues. Losses at the gene ends were 0 bases for V and 5 bases for J; bases not matched to a gene: 7.

The chain recombines TRBV6-5 with TRBJ1-1; tentative D call: TRBD1 (5 bases). CDR1 and CDR2 from the germline V gene are MNHEY and SVGAGI. The CDR3 runs to 15 residues. The germline V and J ends were trimmed by 0 bases and 1 base, with 9 bases remaining between them. DNA for the CDR3: TGTGCCAGCAGTTACTCCTCCGGGGGGAACACTGAAGCTTTCTTT. It specifies CASSYSSGGNTEAFF.

The rearrangement links TRBV4-1 to TRBJ2-3, with D perhaps matching TRBD1 (6 bases). The CDR3 is 12 residues long. Germline-derived CDR1 and CDR2 are MGHRA and YSYEKL. Trimming removed 4 bases from V and 7 bases from J, with 9 bases in between. The CDR3 sequence: CASSPQGYTQYF. Here the CDR3 DNA reads TGCGCCAGCAGCCCACAGGGATATACGCAGTATTTT.

The genes are TRBV12-5 and TRBJ2-3; the match to TRBD1 covers 10 bases. Losses at the gene ends were 6 bases for V and 3 bases for J; bases not matched to a gene: 6. CDR3 length: 15 residues. Germline V lookup: CDR1 LGHNT, CDR2 FRNRAP. CDR3 protein: CASGPGQGWTDTQYF. The CDR3 DNA sequence: TGTGCTAGTGGCCCGGGACAGGGGTGGACAGATACGCAGTATTTT.

The chain is built from TRBV28 and TRBJ2-7, with 10 bases lining up with TRBD2. V dropped 2 bases and J dropped 6; count of bases not matched to a gene: 7. There are 15 residues in the CDR3. Germline V lookup: CDR1 MDHEN, CDR2 SYDVKM. Here the CDR3 reads CASSLLAGVEGEQYF. CDR3 nucleotide sequence: TGTGCCAGCAGTTTACTAGCGGGAGTAGAGGGCGAGCAGTACTTC.

V gene TRBV3-1 (or the pseudogene TRBV3-2) combines with J gene TRBJ2-2, with 9 positions matching TRBD1. The trim removed 4 bases at V and 0 bases at J, leaving 3 bases unmatched. There are 16 residues in the CDR3. Germline CDR1 reads LGHDT; CDR2 reads YNNKEL (reference sequence). CDR3 DNA: TGTGCCAGCAGCCTTCGGACAGGGGCGAACACCGGGGAGCTGTTTTTT. This translates into CASSLRTGANTGELFF.

The chain links TRBV24-1 to TRBJ2-2; the match to TRBD1 covers 12 bases. The CDR3 has 19 residues. With V trimmed by 5 bases and J by 5 bases, 14 bases remained unmatched. Germline V lookup: CDR1 KGHDR, CDR2 SFDVKD. The CDR3: CATSAAIGGQGARTGELFF. The CDR3 DNA reads as TGTGCCACCAGTGCCGCCATAGGGGGACAGGGGGCGCGTACCGGGGAGCTGTTTTTT.